Listed below are T cell receptor beta chains from one sample, sequenced in a study of Ad26.COV2.S vaccination and SARS-CoV-2 variants. The method was immunoSEQ multiplex PCR; TCRdb's version includes in-frame clones alone and lacks a portion of them. The repertoire consists of some 330,000 clones, with 85% to 90% occurring once and the leading ten covering approximately 5.8%. The sample was peripheral blood, taken in a trial of Ad26.COV2.S vaccine versus placebo. These receptors were obtained from a person aged 18-65 years who received the Ad26.COV2.S COVID-19 vaccine or a placebo. CDR3s include the opening cysteine and the closing phenylalanine or tryptophan. A D gene is named only where the DNA matches it firmly. Rows may omit the clone size; those that give it use once, few, many or a size class.

clone size,D gene,CDR3 length,V gene,J gene,CDR3 protein,CDR3 DNA
NA,TRBD1,14,TRBV14,TRBJ2-1,CASSQAPGGTGLFF,TGTGCCAGCAGCCAAGCCCCTGGGGGGACAGGCCTGTTCTTC
NA,NA,14,TRBV19,TRBJ2-2,CASSIQSIPGELFF,TGTGCCAGTAGTATACAGAGTATCCCCGGGGAGCTGTTTTTT
NA,NA,14,TRBV7-9,TRBJ2-3,CASSSPTSTDTQYF,TGTGCCAGCAGCTCTCCGACTAGCACAGATACGCAGTATTTT
NA,NA,19,TRBV21-1,TRBJ2-2,CASSGDRVKAHANTGELFF,TGTGCCAGCAGCGGGGACAGGGTGAAAGCCCATGCGAACACCGGGGAGCTGTTTTTT
NA,NA,15,TRBV27,TRBJ2-2,CASSLVGENTGELFF,TGTGCCAGCAGTTTAGTAGGAGAAAACACCGGGGAGCTGTTTTTT
NA,NA,16,TRBV18,TRBJ1-3,CASSPPVGGFWNTIYF,TGTGCCAGCTCACCCCCAGTGGGGGGGTTTTGGAACACCATATATTTT
few,NA,12,TRBV6-5,TRBJ2-7,CASSTGVYEQYF,TGTGCCAGCAGTACCGGCGTCTACGAGCAGTACTTC
NA,NA,14,TRBV18,TRBJ2-1,CASSLDPIVHEQFF,TGTGCCAGCTCACTAGATCCGATCGTCCATGAGCAGTTCTTC
NA,NA,17,TRBV12-5,TRBJ1-2,CASGSPEGPPANYGYTF,TGTGCTAGTGGTTCCCCCGAAGGCCCCCCCGCTAACTATGGCTACACCTTC
NA,TRBD2,16,TRBV7-9,TRBJ2-2,CASSLLLAGDTGELFF,TGTGCCAGCAGCTTGCTACTAGCGGGGGACACCGGGGAGCTGTTTTTT
NA,NA,14,TRBV27,TRBJ1-5,CASSWRSSNQPQHF,TGTGCCAGCAGTTGGCGTTCAAGCAATCAGCCCCAGCATTTT
many,TRBD1,14,TRBV19,TRBJ2-5,CASSEGQGYETQYF,TGTGCCAGTAGTGAGGGACAGGGATACGAGACCCAGTACTTC
NA,NA,15,TRBV3-1/TRBV3-2,TRBJ1-1,CASRLTGTENTEAFF,TGTGCCAGCAGACTCACCGGGACGGAGAACACTGAAGCTTTCTTT
NA,NA,15,TRBV18,TRBJ1-2,CASSPLRVGNYGYTF,TGTGCCAGCTCACCTCTCAGGGTGGGTAACTATGGCTACACCTTC
NA,TRBD1,17,TRBV19,TRBJ1-5,CASSPDRAHPPNQPQHF,TGTGCCAGTAGTCCAGACAGGGCGCATCCCCCCAATCAGCCCCAGCATTTT
NA,NA,15,TRBV7-9,TRBJ2-5,CASSSTRGPQETQYF,TGTGCCAGCAGCTCAACCCGGGGCCCCCAAGAGACCCAGTACTTC
NA,NA,13,TRBV10-1,TRBJ2-3,CASSELRTDTQYF,TGCGCCAGCAGTGAGTTACGCACAGATACGCAGTATTTT
NA,TRBD1,15,TRBV6-2/TRBV6-3,TRBJ2-1,CASSYSTGGRNEQFF,TGTGCCAGCAGTTACAGTACAGGGGGTAGGAATGAGCAGTTCTTC
NA,NA,13,TRBV5-4,TRBJ1-1,CASSLAFGRGAFF,TGTGCCAGCAGCTTGGCGTTCGGCAGGGGAGCTTTCTTT
NA,NA,16,TRBV7-8,TRBJ2-7,CASRLRRNQSSYEQYF,TGTGCCAGCAGACTGAGACGGAATCAAAGCTCCTACGAGCAGTACTTC
NA,NA,15,TRBV6-1,TRBJ1-5,CASSEGGVSNQPQHF,TGTGCCAGCAGTGAGGGGGGGGTTAGCAATCAGCCCCAGCATTTT
NA,TRBD1,13,TRBV10-3,TRBJ2-7,CAISGETGDEQYF,TGTGCCATCAGTGGGGAGACAGGGGACGAGCAGTACTTC
NA,NA,14,TRBV6-6,TRBJ1-1,CASSEGQIYTEAFF,TGTGCCAGCAGTGAGGGACAAATCTACACTGAAGCTTTCTTT
NA,TRBD1,16,TRBV3-1/TRBV3-2,TRBJ1-1,CASSHASWDRGIRAFF,TGTGCCAGCAGCCATGCTTCCTGGGACAGGGGAATTCGGGCTTTCTTT
NA,TRBD2,16,TRBV6-5,TRBJ2-3,CASSYRPLAGYGTQYF,TGTGCCAGCAGTTACCGTCCCCTAGCGGGATACGGTACGCAGTATTTT
NA,NA,16,TRBV18,TRBJ1-1,CASSSGAWGMNTEAFF,TGTGCCAGCTCATCGGGTGCTTGGGGGATGAACACTGAAGCTTTCTTT